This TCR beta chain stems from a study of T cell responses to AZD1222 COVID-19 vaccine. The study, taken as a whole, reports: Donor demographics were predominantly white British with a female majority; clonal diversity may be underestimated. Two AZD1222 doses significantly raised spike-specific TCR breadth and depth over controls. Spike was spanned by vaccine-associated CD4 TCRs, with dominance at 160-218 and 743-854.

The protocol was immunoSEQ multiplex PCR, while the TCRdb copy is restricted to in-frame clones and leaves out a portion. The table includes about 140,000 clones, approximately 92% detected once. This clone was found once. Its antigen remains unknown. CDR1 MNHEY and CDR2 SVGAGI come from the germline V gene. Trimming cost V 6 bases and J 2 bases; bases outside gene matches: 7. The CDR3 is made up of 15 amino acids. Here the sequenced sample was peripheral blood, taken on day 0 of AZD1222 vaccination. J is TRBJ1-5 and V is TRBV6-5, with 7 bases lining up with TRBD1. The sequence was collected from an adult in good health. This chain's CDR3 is CASRTFDRGNQPQHF. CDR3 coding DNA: TGTGCCAGCAGGACTTTTGACAGGGGCAATCAGCCCCAGCATTTT.